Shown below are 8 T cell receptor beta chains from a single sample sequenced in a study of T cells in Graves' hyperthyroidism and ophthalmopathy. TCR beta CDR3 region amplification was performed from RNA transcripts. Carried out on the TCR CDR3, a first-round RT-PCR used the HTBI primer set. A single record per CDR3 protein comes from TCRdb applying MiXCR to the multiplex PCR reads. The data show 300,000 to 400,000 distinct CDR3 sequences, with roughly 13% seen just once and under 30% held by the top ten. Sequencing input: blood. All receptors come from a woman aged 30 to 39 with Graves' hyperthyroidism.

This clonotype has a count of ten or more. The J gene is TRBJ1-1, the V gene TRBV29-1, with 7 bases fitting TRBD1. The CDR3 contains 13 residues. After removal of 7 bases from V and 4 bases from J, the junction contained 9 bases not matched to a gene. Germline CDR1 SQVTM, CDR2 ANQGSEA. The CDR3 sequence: CSAVTGEATEAFF. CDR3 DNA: TGCAGCGCCGTCACAGGGGAGGCCACTGAAGCTTTCTTT.

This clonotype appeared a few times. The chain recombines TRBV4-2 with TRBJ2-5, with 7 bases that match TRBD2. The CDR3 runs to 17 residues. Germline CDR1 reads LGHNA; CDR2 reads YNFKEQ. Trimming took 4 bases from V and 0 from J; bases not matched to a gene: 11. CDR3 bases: TGTGCCAGCAGCCGGGGAGGCGGGAGCGATCACCAAGAGACCCAGTACTTC. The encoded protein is CASSRGGGSDHQETQYF.

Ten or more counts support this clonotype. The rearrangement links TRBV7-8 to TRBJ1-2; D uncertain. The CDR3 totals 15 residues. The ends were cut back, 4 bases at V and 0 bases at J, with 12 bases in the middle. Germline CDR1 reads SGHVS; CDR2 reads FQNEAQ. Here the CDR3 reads CASSSNVRANYGYTF. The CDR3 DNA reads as TGTGCCAGCAGCTCCAACGTTAGGGCTAACTATGGCTACACCTTC.

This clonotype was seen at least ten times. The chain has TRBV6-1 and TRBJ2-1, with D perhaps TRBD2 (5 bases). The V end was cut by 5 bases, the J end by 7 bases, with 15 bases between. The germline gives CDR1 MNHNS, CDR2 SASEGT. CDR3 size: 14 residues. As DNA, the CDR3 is TGTGCCAGCAGTTACGAGGGTACCGTGAATGAGCAGTTCTTC. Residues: CASSYEGTVNEQFF.

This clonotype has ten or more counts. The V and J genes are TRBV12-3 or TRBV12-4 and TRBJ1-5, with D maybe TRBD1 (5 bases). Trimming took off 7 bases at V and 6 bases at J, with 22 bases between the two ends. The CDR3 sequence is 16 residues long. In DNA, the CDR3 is TGTGCCAGCACCTTCGAGCCTGGGGCAGTGGGTCAGCCCCAGCATTTT. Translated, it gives CASTFEPGAVGQPQHF.

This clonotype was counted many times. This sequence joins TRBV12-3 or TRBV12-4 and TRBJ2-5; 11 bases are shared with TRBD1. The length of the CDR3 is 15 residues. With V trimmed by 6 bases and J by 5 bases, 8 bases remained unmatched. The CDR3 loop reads CASSPGQGVQETQYF. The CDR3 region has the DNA TGTGCCAGCAGCCCGGGACAGGGGGTTCAGGAGACCCAGTACTTC.

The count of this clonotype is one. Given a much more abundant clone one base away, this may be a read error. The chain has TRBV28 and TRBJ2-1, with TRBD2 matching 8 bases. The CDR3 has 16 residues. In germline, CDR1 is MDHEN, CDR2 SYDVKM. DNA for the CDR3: TGTGCCAGCAGTCCGAATAGCGGGGTCTCCCACAATGAGCAGTTCTTC. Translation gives CASSPNSGVSHNEQFF.

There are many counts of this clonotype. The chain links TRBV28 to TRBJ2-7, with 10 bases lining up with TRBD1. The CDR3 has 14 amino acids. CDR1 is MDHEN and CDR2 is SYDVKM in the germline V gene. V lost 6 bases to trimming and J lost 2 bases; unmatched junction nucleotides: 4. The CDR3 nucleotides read TGTGCCAGCAGAAGCGACAGGGGGCCCTACGAGCAGTACTTC. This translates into CASRSDRGPYEQYF. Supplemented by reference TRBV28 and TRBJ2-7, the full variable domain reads DVKVTQSSRYLVKRTGEKVFLECVQDMDHENMFWYRQDPGLGLRLIYFSYDVKMKEKGDIPEGYSVSREKKERFSLILESASTNQTSMYLCASRSDRGPYEQYFGPGTRLTVT.